Listed below are T cell receptor beta chains from one sample, sequenced in a study of cytomegalovirus exposure and HLA in healthy donors. Data came from immunoSEQ multiplex PCR; TCRdb stores just in-frame clones and leaves some out. The sample includes 90,000 to 100,000 clones, around 70% of them seen just once. The specimen sequenced was PBMCs. These receptors were taken from a man aged 45-65 years in good health and CMV-seronegative. CDR3s include the opening cysteine and the closing phenylalanine or tryptophan. D genes are given only for firm matches. Some rows have no size entry. The others give once, few or many, or a class for an expanded clone.

TRBJ2-1 - TRBV6-6 - CASSRPPGNNEQFF TGTGCCAGCAGCCGACCTCCGGGTAACAATGAGCAGTTCTTC
TRBJ2-7 - TRBV28 - CASSFGTGSYEQYF TGTGCCAGCAGTTTCGGAACAGGTTCCTACGAGCAGTACTTC
TRBJ2-3 TRBD2 TRBV2 - CASSLRPSGTSTDTQYF TGTGCCAGCAGCTTGAGGCCTAGCGGTACTAGCACAGATACGCAGTATTTT
TRBJ2-5 TRBD2 TRBV7-9 - CASSLAGGGIQETQYF TGTGCCAGCAGCTTAGCGGGCGGGGGGATACAAGAGACCCAGTACTTC
TRBJ1-4 TRBD1 TRBV28 - CASSQTRQGTTNEKLFF TGTGCCAGCAGTCAAACGAGACAGGGGACAACTAATGAAAAACTGTTTTTT
TRBJ2-2 - TRBV7-3 - CARRREPEPDGELFF TGTGCCAGGAGACGGGAGCCGGAGCCGGACGGGGAGCTGTTTTTT
TRBJ2-7 TRBD1 TRBV19 - CASTINTGDGAPYEQYF TGTGCCAGTACCATAAATACAGGGGACGGAGCACCCTACGAGCAGTACTTC
TRBJ2-5 - TRBV19 - CASGGALGETQYF TGTGCCAGTGGGGGGGCGCTAGGAGAGACCCAGTACTTC
TRBJ2-2 - TRBV2 once CASSLLVLAGELFF TGTGCCAGCAGTTTACTAGTATTGGCCGGGGAGCTGTTTTTT
TRBJ2-7 - TRBV4-2 - CASSQGQLGGIYEQYF TGTGCCAGCAGCCAAGGCCAATTAGGGGGAATCTACGAGCAGTACTTC
TRBJ2-7 TRBD1 TRBV11-2 - CASSLGTGGSYEQYF TGTGCCAGCAGCTTGGGGACAGGGGGCTCCTACGAGCAGTACTTC
TRBJ1-1 TRBD1 TRBV28 - CASSGGDRGDTEAFF TGTGCCAGCAGCGGGGGGGACAGGGGGGACACTGAAGCTTTCTTT
TRBJ1-1 TRBD1 TRBV19 - CASSLDKNRGVGNTEAFF TGTGCCAGTAGTCTAGATAAAAACAGGGGTGTGGGGAACACTGAAGCTTTCTTT
TRBJ1-3 - TRBV6-1 - CASSEQGLGNTIYF TGTGCCAGCAGTGAACAGGGTTTAGGAAACACCATATATTTT
TRBJ1-6 - TRBV7-8 once CASSLKDISNSYNSPLHF TGTGCCAGCAGCTTGAAGGACATATCAAACTCCTATAATTCACCCCTCCACTTT
TRBJ2-5 - TRBV12-5 once CASGLQRQLQETQYF TGTGCTAGTGGCTTACAGAGACAGTTACAAGAGACCCAGTACTTC
TRBJ2-7 TRBD2 TRBV19 few CASSTASGGAYEQYF TGTGCCAGTAGTACCGCTAGCGGGGGGGCGTACGAGCAGTACTTC
TRBJ1-1 TRBD1 TRBV19 once CASRNDRGSTEAFF TGTGCCAGTAGGAACGACAGGGGATCCACTGAAGCTTTCTTT
TRBJ2-1 TRBD2 TRBV9 - CASSTPGLAGVDEQFF TGTGCCAGCAGCACACCGGGACTAGCGGGCGTGGATGAGCAGTTCTTC
TRBJ2-7 - TRBV2 once CASRRPSYEQYF TGTGCCAGCAGGCGCCCTTCCTACGAGCAGTACTTC
TRBJ2-3 TRBD2 TRBV5-6 - CASSLSGSSDTQYF TGTGCCAGCAGCTTGAGCGGGAGCTCAGATACGCAGTATTTT
TRBJ2-7 TRBD1 TRBV7-2 once CASSQTGISYEQYF TGTGCCAGCAGCCAGACAGGGATCTCCTACGAGCAGTACTTC
TRBJ2-2 - TRBV28 - CASRLTGLDTGELFF TGTGCCAGCAGATTAACAGGGTTGGACACCGGGGAGCTGTTTTTT
TRBJ2-5 - TRBV29-1 - CSVGPKETQYF TGCAGCGTTGGGCCCAAGGAGACCCAGTACTTC
TRBJ2-1 TRBD1 TRBV7-3 - CASSRTGTGGYNEQFF TGTGCCAGCAGCAGAACCGGGACAGGGGGCTACAATGAGCAGTTCTTC
TRBJ1-2 - TRBV5-1 - CASSDGANYGYTF TGCGCCAGCAGTGATGGAGCCAACTATGGCTACACCTTC
TRBJ1-5 - TRBV25-1 few CASSEGAYSNQPQHF TGTGCCAGCAGTGAAGGGGCATATAGCAATCAGCCCCAGCATTTT
TRBJ1-3 - TRBV28 - CASSSPSGNTIYF TGTGCCAGCAGCTCTCCCTCTGGAAACACCATATATTTT
TRBJ2-7 TRBD1 TRBV11-2 few CASSFKDRWDYEQYF TGTGCCAGCAGCTTCAAGGACAGGTGGGACTACGAGCAGTACTTC
TRBJ1-1 TRBD1 TRBV28 - CASSLWTGTVHSEAFF TGTGCCAGCAGTTTATGGACAGGGACAGTTCACTCTGAAGCTTTCTTT
TRBJ1-2 - TRBV5-1 - CASSLSSANYGYTF TGCGCCAGCAGCTTAAGCAGCGCTAACTATGGCTACACCTTC
TRBJ2-7 - TRBV14 once CASKDGSTYEQYF TGTGCCAGCAAAGACGGGAGTACCTACGAGCAGTACTTC
TRBJ2-7 - TRBV27 - CASSGSLDSGYEQYF TGTGCCAGCAGCGGAAGTCTCGACAGTGGTTACGAGCAGTACTTC
TRBJ1-2 TRBD1 TRBV4-3 - CASSQDPPGQGVEGYTF TGCGCCAGCAGCCAAGATCCTCCGGGACAGGGGGTTGAGGGCTACACCTTC
TRBJ2-7 - TRBV5-1 - CASSLALARQSYEQYF TGCGCCAGCAGCTTGGCCTTGGCTAGGCAATCCTACGAGCAGTACTTC
TRBJ1-2 - TRBV28 - CASRPFGELYGYTF TGTGCCAGCCGCCCCTTCGGGGAGCTCTATGGCTACACCTTC
TRBJ2-7 TRBD1 TRBV5-1 - CASSFPQTGVYEQYF TGCGCCAGCAGCTTTCCACAGACAGGGGTATACGAGCAGTACTTC
TRBJ2-1 TRBD2 TRBV7-7 few CASSPGTSGNEQFF TGTGCTAGCAGTCCCGGGACTAGCGGCAATGAGCAGTTCTTC
TRBJ2-7 TRBD2 TRBV13 - CASSETGTKTYEQYF TGTGCCAGCAGCGAAACCGGGACTAAAACCTACGAGCAGTACTTC
TRBJ2-7 - TRBV7-9 few CASSGGAFYEQYF TGTGCCAGCAGCGGCGGGGCATTCTACGAGCAGTACTTC
TRBJ2-7 - TRBV7-9 - CALPRETTGSYEQYF TGTGCCCTCCCCCGAGAGACGACAGGTTCCTACGAGCAGTACTTC
TRBJ2-3 - TRBV2 - CASSPTTITDTQYF TGTGCCAGCAGTCCTACTACCATCACAGATACGCAGTATTTT
TRBJ2-2 - TRBV6-1 - CASNQRSEDTGELFF TGTGCCAGCAACCAGCGGAGCGAAGACACCGGGGAGCTGTTTTTT
TRBJ2-3 - TRBV5-1 - CASSLREADTQYF TGCGCCAGCAGCTTGCGTGAGGCAGATACGCAGTATTTT
TRBJ2-1 TRBD2 TRBV2 - CASSLAGSSYNEQFF TGTGCCAGCAGTCTAGCGGGGAGCTCCTACAATGAGCAGTTCTTC
TRBJ2-5 TRBD1 TRBV4-1 - CASSQAGLGQGGGLNF TGCGCCAGCAGCCAAGCGGGGTTGGGACAGGGGGGCGGATTGAACTTC
TRBJ2-5 TRBD2 TRBV7-9 - CASSLGPGLAGEVKETQYF TGTGCCAGCAGCTTAGGGCCGGGACTAGCGGGAGAGGTGAAGGAGACCCAGTACTTC
TRBJ2-7 - TRBV7-9 - CSSSFSGPYEQYF TGTTCCAGCAGCTTCTCAGGCCCCTACGAGCAGTACTTC
TRBJ1-2 TRBD1 TRBV27 - CASSRQGTFWDYGYTF TGTGCCAGCAGCCGACAGGGGACTTTTTGGGACTATGGCTACACCTTC
TRBJ1-5 TRBD1 TRBV28 - CASRSGQGAWQPQHF TGTGCCAGCAGATCCGGACAGGGGGCCTGGCAGCCCCAGCATTTT
TRBJ2-5 - TRBV4-2 - CASSQDQTSAAQYF TGTGCCAGCAGCCAAGATCAAACATCCGCGGCCCAGTACTTC
TRBJ1-2 TRBD1 TRBV28 - CASSTAGTGIGRSGYTF TGTGCCAGCAGTACCGCCGGGACAGGTATCGGGCGGAGTGGCTACACCTTC
TRBJ2-1 - TRBV7-2 few CASRQGPRNEQFF TGTGCCAGCCGTCAGGGTCCACGGAATGAGCAGTTCTTC
TRBJ2-3 - TRBV19 - CASSILPTDTQYF TGTGCCAGTAGTATACTACCAACAGATACGCAGTATTTT
TRBJ2-3 - TRBV7-9 - CASSPLTSPHTETQYF TGTGCCAGCTCGCCCTTAACTAGTCCTCACACAGAGACGCAGTATTTT
TRBJ2-7 TRBD1 TRBV2 - CASSQNRGPYEQYF TGTGCCAGCAGCCAGAACAGGGGACCCTACGAGCAGTACTTC